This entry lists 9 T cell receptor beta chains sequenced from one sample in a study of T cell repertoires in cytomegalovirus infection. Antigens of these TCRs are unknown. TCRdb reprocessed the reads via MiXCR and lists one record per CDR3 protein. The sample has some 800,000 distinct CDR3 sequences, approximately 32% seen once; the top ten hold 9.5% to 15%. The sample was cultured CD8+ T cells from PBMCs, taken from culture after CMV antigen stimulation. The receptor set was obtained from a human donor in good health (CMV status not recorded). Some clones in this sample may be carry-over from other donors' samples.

CDR3 sequence: CASSPIMGQPQHF. The DNA for the CDR3 is TGTGCCAGCAGTCCGATTATGGGTCAGCCCCAGCATTTT. This chain connects TRBV28 to TRBJ1-5; D is ambiguous. Germline CDR1 MDHEN, CDR2 SYDVKM. This CDR3 has 13 residues. The germline V and J ends were trimmed by 5 bases and 6 bases, with 11 bases remaining between them.

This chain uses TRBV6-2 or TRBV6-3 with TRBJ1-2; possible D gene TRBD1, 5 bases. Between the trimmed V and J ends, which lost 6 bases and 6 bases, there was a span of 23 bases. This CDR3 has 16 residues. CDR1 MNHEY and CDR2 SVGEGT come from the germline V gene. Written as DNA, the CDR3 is TGTGCCAGCAGCCTTACTACACAGGATCCTGAGAATGGCTACACCTTC. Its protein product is CASSLTTQDPENGYTF.

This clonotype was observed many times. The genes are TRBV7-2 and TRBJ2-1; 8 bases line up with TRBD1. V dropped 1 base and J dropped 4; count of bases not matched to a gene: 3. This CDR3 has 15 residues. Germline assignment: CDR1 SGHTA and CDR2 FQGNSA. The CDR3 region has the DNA TGTGCCAGCAGCTTAGTGGGACAGGCGTACAATGAGCAGTTCTTC. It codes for CASSLVGQAYNEQFF.

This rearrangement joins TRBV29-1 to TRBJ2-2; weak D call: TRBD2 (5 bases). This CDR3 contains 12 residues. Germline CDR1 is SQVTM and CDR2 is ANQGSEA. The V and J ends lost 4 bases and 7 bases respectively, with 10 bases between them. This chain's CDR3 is CSVVGSGGELFF. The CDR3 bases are TGCAGCGTTGTTGGGAGTGGCGGGGAGCTGTTTTTT.

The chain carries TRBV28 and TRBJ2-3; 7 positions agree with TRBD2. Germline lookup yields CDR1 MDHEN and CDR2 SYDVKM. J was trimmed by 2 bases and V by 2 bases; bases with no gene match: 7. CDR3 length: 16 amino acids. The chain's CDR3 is CASSLGAGEYTDTQYF. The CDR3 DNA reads TGTGCCAGCAGTTTAGGGGCGGGGGAATACACAGATACGCAGTATTTT.

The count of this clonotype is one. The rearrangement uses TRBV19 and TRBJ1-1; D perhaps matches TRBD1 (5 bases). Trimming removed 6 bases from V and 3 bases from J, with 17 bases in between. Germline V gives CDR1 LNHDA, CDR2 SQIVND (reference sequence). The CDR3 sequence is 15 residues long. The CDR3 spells CASRPSGGGDTEAFF. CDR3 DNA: TGTGCCAGTAGGCCATCGGGGGGAGGGGACACTGAAGCTTTCTTT.

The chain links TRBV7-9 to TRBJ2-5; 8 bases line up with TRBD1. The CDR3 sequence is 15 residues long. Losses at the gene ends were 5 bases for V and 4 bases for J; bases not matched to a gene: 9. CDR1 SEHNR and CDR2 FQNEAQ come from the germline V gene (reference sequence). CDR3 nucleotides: TGTGCCAGCAGCATTTCAGGGGGCTTCTTAGAGACCCAGTACTTC. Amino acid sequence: CASSISGGFLETQYF.

In DNA, the CDR3 is TGTGCCAGCAGATATGGCACTGAAGCTTTCTTT. Translated: CASRYGTEAFF. The rearrangement links TRBV6-8 to TRBJ1-1; no clear D gene. The CDR3 runs 11 residues. Trimming pared 6 bases from V and 4 bases from J, leaving 6 bases between. Germline CDR1 and CDR2: MNHGY and SAAAGT.

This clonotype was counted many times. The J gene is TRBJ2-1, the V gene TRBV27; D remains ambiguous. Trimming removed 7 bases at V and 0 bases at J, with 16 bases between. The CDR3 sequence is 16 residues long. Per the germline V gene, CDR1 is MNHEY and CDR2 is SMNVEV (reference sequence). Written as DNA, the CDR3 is TGTGCCAGCAACCTAAGTGGATCGGGCTCCTACAATGAGCAGTTCTTC. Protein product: CASNLSGSGSYNEQFF.